This TCR beta chain emerged from a study of shared clonotypes between healthy human individuals. Study overall: CD8 memory received one plate per donor, CD8 naive two, CD4 memory three and CD4 naive three.

Donors had no recently reported acute infections or vaccinations and were HIV-negative. Into CD45RA+ naive and CD45RA-negative memory subsets, the CD4+ cells were split. The run depth of the assay was deep. Data came from immunoSEQ multiplex PCR; TCRdb stores just in-frame clones and leaves some out. This table holds 2.3 million or so clones, over 85% found once. This TCR derives from a man between 18 and 29 years old in good health. Some clones in this sample may be carry-over from other donors' samples. Sample: naive CD4+ T cells from PBMCs. Specified subset: CD45RA+ positively selected.

Here the CDR3 reads CAIREGTLSNEKLFF. CDR3 DNA: TGTGCCATACGGGAAGGGACGCTTTCTAATGAAAAACTGTTTTTT. This chain joins TRBV2 and TRBJ1-4; TRBD1 is a possible D gene (5 bases). The germline gives CDR1 SNHLY, CDR2 FYNNEI. The CDR3 length is 15 residues. Trimming removed 10 bases at V and 3 bases at J, with 18 bases between.